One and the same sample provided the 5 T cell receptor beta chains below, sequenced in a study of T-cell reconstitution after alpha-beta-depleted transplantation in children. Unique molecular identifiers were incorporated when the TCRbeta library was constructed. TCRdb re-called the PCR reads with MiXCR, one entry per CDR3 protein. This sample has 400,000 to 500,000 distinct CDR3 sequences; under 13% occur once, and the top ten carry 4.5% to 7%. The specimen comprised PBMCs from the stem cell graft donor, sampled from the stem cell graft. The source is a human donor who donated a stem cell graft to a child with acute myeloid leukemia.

The CDR3 nucleotides are TGTGCCTGGAGCCAAGGTGGGGGGGGCCAGCAAGAGACCCAGTACTTC. It encodes CAWSQGGGGQQETQYF. The rearrangement joins TRBV30 to TRBJ2-5; D is possibly TRBD2 (7 bases). This CDR3 comprises 16 residues. Trimming took off 3 bases at V and 2 bases at J, with 19 bases between the two ends. The germline V gene encodes CDR1 GTSNPN and CDR2 SVGIG (reference sequence).

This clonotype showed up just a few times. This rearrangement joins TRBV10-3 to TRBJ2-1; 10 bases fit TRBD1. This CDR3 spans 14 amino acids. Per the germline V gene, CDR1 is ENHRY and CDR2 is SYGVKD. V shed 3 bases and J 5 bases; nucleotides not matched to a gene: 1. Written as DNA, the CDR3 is TGTGCCATCAGTGACGGACAGGGGGACAATGAGCAGTTCTTC. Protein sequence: CAISDGQGDNEQFF.

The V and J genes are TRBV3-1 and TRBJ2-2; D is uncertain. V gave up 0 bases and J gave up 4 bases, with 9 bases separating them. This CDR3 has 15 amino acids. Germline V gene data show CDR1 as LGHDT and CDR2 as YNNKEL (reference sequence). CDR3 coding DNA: TGTGCCAGCAGCCAAGATTTCGGGTCCACCGGGGAGCTGTTTTTT. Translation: CASSQDFGSTGELFF.

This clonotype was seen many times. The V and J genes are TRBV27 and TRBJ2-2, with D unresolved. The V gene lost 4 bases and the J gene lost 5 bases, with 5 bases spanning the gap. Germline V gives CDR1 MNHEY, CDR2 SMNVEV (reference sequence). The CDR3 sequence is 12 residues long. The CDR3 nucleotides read TGTGCCAGCAGTTCTGAAACCGGGGAGCTGTTTTTT. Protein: CASSSETGELFF.

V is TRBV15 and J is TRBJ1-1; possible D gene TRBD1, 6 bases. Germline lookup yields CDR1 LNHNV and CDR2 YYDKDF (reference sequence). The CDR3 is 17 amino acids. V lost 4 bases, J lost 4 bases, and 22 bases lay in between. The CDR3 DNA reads TGTGCCACCAGCACCTCTAGGGTGGGAGGGGGGGGCACTGAAGCTTTCTTT. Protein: CATSTSRVGGGGTEAFF.